This note documents a single T cell receptor beta chain sequence. Its antigen is unknown. The data stem from a study of shared clonotypes between healthy human individuals. Study-level points and caveats: Naive subsets tended to show greater estimated richness than memory subsets. An expected dependence of interdonor clonotype sharing on sequencing depth was noted.

TCRdb's table, derived via immunoSEQ multiplex PCR, lists solely in-frame clones and lacks some. The table shows a few million clones, with around 90% occurring only once. V shed 2 bases and J shed 8 bases, with 9 bases lying between them. Looked up from germline, CDR1 is MNHNY and CDR2 is SVGAGI (reference sequence). The CDR3 covers 12 residues. The clonotype originates from a man aged 18-30 years in good health. J is TRBJ1-1 and V is TRBV6-6, with D uncertain. The sample consisted of naive CD4+ T cells sorted from blood. The sample's subset: CD45RA+ positively selected. In DNA form, the CDR3 reads TGTGCCAGCAGTTACGCGGCCGTCGAAGCTTTCTTT. It codes for CASSYAAVEAFF.